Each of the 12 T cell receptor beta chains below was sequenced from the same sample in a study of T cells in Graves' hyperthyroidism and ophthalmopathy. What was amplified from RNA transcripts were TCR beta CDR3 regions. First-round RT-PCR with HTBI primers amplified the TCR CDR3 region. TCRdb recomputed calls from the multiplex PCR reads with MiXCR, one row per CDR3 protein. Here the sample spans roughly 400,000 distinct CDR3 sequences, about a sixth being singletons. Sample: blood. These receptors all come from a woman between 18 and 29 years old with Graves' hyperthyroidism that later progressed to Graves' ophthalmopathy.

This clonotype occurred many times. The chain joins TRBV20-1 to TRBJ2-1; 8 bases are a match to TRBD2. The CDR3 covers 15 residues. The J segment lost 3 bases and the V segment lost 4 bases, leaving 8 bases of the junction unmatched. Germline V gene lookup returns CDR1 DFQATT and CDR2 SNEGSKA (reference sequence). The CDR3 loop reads CSATDGRAFYNEQFF. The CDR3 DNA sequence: TGCAGTGCTACAGACGGGAGGGCCTTCTACAATGAGCAGTTCTTC.

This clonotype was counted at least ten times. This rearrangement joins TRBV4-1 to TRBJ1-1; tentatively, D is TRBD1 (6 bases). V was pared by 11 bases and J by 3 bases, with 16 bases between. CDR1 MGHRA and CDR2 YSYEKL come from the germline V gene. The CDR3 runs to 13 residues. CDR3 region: CASRPTGHTEAFF. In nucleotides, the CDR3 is TGCGCCTCCCGACCTACAGGGCACACTGAAGCTTTCTTT.

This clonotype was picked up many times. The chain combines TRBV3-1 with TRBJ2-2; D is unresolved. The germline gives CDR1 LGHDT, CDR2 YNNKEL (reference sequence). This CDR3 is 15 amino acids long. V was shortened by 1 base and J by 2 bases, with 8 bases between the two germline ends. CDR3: CASSQANINTGELFF. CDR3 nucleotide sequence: TGTGCCAGCAGCCAAGCGAACATCAACACCGGGGAGCTGTTTTTT.

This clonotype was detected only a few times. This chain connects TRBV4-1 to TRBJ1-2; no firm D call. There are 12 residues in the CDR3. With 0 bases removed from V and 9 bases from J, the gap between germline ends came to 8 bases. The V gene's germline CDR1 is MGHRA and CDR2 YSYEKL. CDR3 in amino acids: CASSQDRMSYTF. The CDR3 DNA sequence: TGCGCCAGCAGCCAAGACCGGATGAGCTACACCTTC.

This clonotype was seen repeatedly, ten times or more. The DNA for the CDR3 is TGTGCCAGCAGTTTAGGGCAGGGGATTGGGGAGACCCAGTACTTC. Translation: CASSLGQGIGETQYF. The chain couples TRBV12-3 or TRBV12-4 to TRBJ2-5; D possibly corresponds to TRBD1 (6 bases). V gave up 1 base and J gave up 5 bases, with 14 bases separating them. CDR3 length: 15 amino acids.

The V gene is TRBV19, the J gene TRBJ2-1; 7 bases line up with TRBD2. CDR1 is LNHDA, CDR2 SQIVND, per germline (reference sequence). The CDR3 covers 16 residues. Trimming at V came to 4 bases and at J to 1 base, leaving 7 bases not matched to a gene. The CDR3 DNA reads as TGTGCCAGTAGTACTATCCTACTAGCGTCCTACAATGAGCAGTTCTTC. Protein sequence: CASSTILLASYNEQFF.

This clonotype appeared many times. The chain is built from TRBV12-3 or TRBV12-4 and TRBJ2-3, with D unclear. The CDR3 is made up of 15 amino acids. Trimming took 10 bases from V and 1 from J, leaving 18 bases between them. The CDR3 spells CATKGQIDRTDTQYF. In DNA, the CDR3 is TGTGCCACCAAAGGGCAGATTGATCGCACAGATACGCAGTATTTT.

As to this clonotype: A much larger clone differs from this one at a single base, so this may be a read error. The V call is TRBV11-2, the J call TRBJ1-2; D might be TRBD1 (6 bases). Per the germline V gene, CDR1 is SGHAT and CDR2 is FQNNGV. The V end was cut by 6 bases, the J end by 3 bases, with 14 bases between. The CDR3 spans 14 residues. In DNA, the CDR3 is TGTGCCAGCAGTCGAGGGGGAGCTTACTATGGCTACACCTTC. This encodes CASSRGGAYYGYTF.

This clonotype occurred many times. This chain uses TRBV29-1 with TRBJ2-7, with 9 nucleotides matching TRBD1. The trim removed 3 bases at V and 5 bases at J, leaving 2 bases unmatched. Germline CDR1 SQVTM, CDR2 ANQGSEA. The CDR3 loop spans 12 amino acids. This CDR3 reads CSVEDRGDEQYF. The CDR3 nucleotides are TGCAGCGTTGAGGACAGGGGCGACGAGCAGTACTTC.

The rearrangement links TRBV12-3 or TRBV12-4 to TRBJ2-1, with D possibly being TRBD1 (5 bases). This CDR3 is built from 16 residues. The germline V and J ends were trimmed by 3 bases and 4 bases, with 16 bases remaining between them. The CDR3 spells CASSFISVRGYNEQFF. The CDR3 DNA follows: TGTGCCAGCAGTTTCATTTCAGTTAGGGGTTACAATGAGCAGTTCTTC.

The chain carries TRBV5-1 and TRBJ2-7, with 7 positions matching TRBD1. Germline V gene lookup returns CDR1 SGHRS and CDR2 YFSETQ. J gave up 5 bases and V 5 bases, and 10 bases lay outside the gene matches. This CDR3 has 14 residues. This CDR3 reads CASRTDRVWDEQYF. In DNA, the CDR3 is TGCGCCAGCAGAACCGACAGGGTCTGGGACGAGCAGTACTTC.

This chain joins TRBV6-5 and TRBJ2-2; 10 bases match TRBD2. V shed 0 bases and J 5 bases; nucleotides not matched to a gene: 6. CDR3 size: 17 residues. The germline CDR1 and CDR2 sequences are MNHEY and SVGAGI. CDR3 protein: CASSYSMASGSTGELFF. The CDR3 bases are TGTGCCAGCAGTTACTCGATGGCTAGCGGGAGTACCGGGGAGCTGTTTTTT.